This T cell receptor (beta chain) was captured in a study of blood T cell repertoires in COVID-19. The germline gives CDR1 MNHEY, CDR2 SVGAGI. This CDR3 has 14 residues. V was shortened by 5 bases and J by 6 bases, with 16 bases between the two germline ends. In the authors' methods: Estimation of nucleated cell counts relied on the amplification of reference gene primers. Data came from immunoSEQ multiplex PCR; TCRdb stores just in-frame clones and leaves some out. V, J and clone size are taken as reported in that table, and D and trimming were inferred from the DNA itself. The repertoire has a few hundred thousand clones, approximately 90% of them found once; the top ten carry about 1.1%.

The rearrangement joins TRBV6-5 to TRBJ1-2; a weak D match, TRBD1 (5 bases). The TCR was taken from a woman younger than 35 who had recovered from COVID-19. The sequenced sample was PBMCs or T cells enriched from blood (not recorded which). The CDR3 loop is CASSPDSVFDGYTF. The DNA of the CDR3 is TGTGCCAGCAGTCCCGACAGCGTTTTTGATGGCTACACCTTC.